The entry that follows covers one TCR beta chain sequence. The antigen is unknown. This sample was taken from a study of CD8 T cells in ankylosing spondylitis. Losses at the gene ends were 0 bases for V and 7 bases for J; bases not matched to a gene: 10. Germline V gene sequence: CDR1 DFQATT, CDR2 SNEGSKA (reference sequence). This CDR3 spans 16 amino acids. Libraries for TCR beta were made by quantitative 5'-RACE with molecular barcodes. TCRdb processed the 5' RACE reads anew with MiXCR; each CDR3 protein has one entry. The data hold approximately 290,000 distinct CDR3 sequences, with about 20% observed a single time. Study-level results: According to the report, clones linked to the disease were significantly enriched in matched synovial fluid samples taken from ankylosing spondylitis patients. A TCR beta motif of about eight highly homologous variants seemed to mark ankylosing spondylitis blood.

Sequencing input: blood, either unsorted or a sorted T cell fraction (not recorded which). The V call is TRBV20-1, the J call TRBJ2-7; 12 bases are a match to TRBD2. This TCR came from a female donor with ankylosing spondylitis or in good health (not recorded which). In DNA form, the CDR3 reads TGCAGTGCTAGAGATTTAAGGACTAGCGGGATTGGTGAGCAGTACTTC. It yields the protein CSARDLRTSGIGEQYF.